The 6 T cell receptor beta chains presented below share a single source sample, sequenced in a study of shared clonotypes between healthy human individuals. Repertoires were generated with immunoSEQ multiplex PCR, while TCRdb's copy carries only in-frame clones and drops some. The sample records some 2.1 million clones, 93% being singletons. Naive CD8 cells comprised CD45RO-negative, CCR7-positively selected cells, excluding terminally differentiated effector memory CD45RA+ cells. The sample was naive CD8+ T cells from PBMCs. These receptors came from a man in his late teens or twenties in good health. Some clones in this sample may be carry-over from other donors' samples.

CDR3: CASSVGRDGTGELFF. In DNA, the CDR3 is TGTGCCAGCAGCGTGGGGCGGGATGGCACCGGGGAGCTGTTTTTT. This chain joins TRBV9 and TRBJ2-2; the D gene is possibly TRBD2 (6 bases). Per the germline V gene, CDR1 is SGDLS and CDR2 is YYNGEE. Trimming removed 2 bases at V and 4 bases at J, with 12 bases between. The CDR3 runs 15 residues.

This clone has just one count. This rearrangement joins TRBV6-1 to TRBJ1-1, with D unclear. Trimming removed 3 bases at V and 5 bases at J, with 13 bases between. This CDR3 comprises 14 residues. Germline lookup yields CDR1 MNHNS and CDR2 SASEGT. CDR3 coding DNA: TGTGCCAGCAGTGACCGGGAGAGTTATACTGAAGCTTTCTTT. Translation gives CASSDRESYTEAFF.

This clone has more than one count but fewer than ten. The chain has TRBV19 and TRBJ1-5; weak D call: TRBD1 (5 bases). The CDR3 sequence is 15 residues long. V was pared by 4 bases and J by 3 bases, with 13 bases between. Per germline, CDR1 LNHDA and CDR2 SQIVND (reference sequence). CDR3 sequence (DNA): TGTGCCAGTAGTAAACCGCGACAGACCAATCAGCCCCAGCATTTT. Its translation is CASSKPRQTNQPQHF.

This clone was seen only once. The rearrangement links TRBV7-8 to TRBJ1-1; D may be TRBD1 (5 bases). CDR1 SGHVS and CDR2 FQNEAQ come from the germline V gene. The CDR3 length is 16 residues. V was trimmed by 2 bases and J by 5 bases, leaving 18 bases between them. The CDR3 nucleotides are TGTGCCAGCAGCTTATTTCCCAGGGCAGTCGTTACTGAAGCTTTCTTT. It translates to CASSLFPRAVVTEAFF.

The chain uses TRBV28 and TRBJ1-2, with 8 bases aligning to TRBD1. This CDR3 is 16 amino acids long. Germline V CDR1 and CDR2: MDHEN, SYDVKM. V dropped 4 bases and J dropped 4; count of bases not matched to a gene: 11. The CDR3 loop is CASSSTPGQGLYGYTF. The CDR3 DNA reads TGTGCCAGCAGTTCCACACCTGGACAGGGACTCTATGGCTACACCTTC.

On this clone: Other nucleotide sequences in the sample specify the same CDR3. This chain uses TRBV28 with TRBJ1-5; D not certain. This CDR3 comprises 13 residues. The V end lost 3 bases, the J end lost 1 base, and 4 bases lay between the germline ends. CDR1 MDHEN and CDR2 SYDVKM come from the germline V gene. The CDR3 DNA reads as TGTGCCAGCAGTTTGGCCAGCAATCAGCCCCAGCATTTT. It is translated as CASSLASNQPQHF.